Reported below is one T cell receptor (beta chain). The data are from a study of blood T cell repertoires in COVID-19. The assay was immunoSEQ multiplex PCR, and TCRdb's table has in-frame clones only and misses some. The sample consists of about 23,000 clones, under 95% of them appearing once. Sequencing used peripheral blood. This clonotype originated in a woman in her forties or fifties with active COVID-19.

CDR3 in DNA: TGTGCCAGCAGCCAAGGGTGGGGCCTCCAAGAGACCCAGTACTTC. Its protein is CASSQGWGLQETQYF. The V call is TRBV3-1 (or the pseudogene TRBV3-2), the J call TRBJ2-5, with D perhaps matching TRBD1 (5 bases). V lost 1 base and J 1 base, leaving 10 bases between the germline ends. The CDR3 has 15 amino acids. CDR1 LGHDT and CDR2 YNNKEL come from the germline V gene (reference sequence).